This entry lists 30 T cell receptor beta chains sequenced from one sample in a study. TRBV12-4/TRBJ1-2 clonotypes were amplified with adaptor-ligated barcode primers. TCRdb reprocessed the multiplex PCR reads via MiXCR and lists one record per CDR3 protein. The top ten clones hold 40% to 55% of a sample with 700 to 950 distinct CDR3 sequences, over 15% of them seen once. Treg sorting used a CD4+CD25+CD127-/low gate. Sample: Tregs sorted from blood. These receptors were taken from a female donor with breast cancer.

This clonotype was detected many times. V and J are TRBV12-3 or TRBV12-4 and TRBJ1-2; 10 bases map to TRBD1. The CDR3 length is 16 residues. V lost 1 base, J lost 4 bases, and 6 bases stayed unmatched. CDR3 coding DNA: TGTGCCAGCAGTTTAGTTAGAGGGACAGGGGTCTATGGCTACACCTTC. It codes for CASSLVRGTGVYGYTF.

This clonotype has just a few counts. V usage is TRBV12-3 or TRBV12-4 and J usage is TRBJ1-2; TRBD1 agrees at 9 bases. The CDR3 covers 13 residues. Losses at the gene ends were 6 bases for V and 12 bases for J; bases not matched to a gene: 11. CDR3 bases: TGTGCCAGCAGCCGGGGACAGGGAGGTTTGGACACCTTC. It codes for CASSRGQGGLDTF.

This clonotype has more than one count but fewer than ten. The chain has TRBV12-3 or TRBV12-4 and TRBJ1-2; 7 bases map to TRBD1. This CDR3 is built from 15 residues. V shed 5 bases, J shed 4 bases, and the junction held 10 bases outside the gene matches. The CDR3 DNA follows: TGTGCCAGCAGTCTACAGGGGAGAATCGGCTATGGCTACACCTTC. Its translation is CASSLQGRIGYGYTF.

By proportion, this clonotype is medium-sized (0.01 to 0.1%). The chain employs TRBV12-3 or TRBV12-4 and TRBJ1-2; 8 bases match TRBD1. Unmatched junction bases numbered 8, after V lost 6 bases and J lost 5 bases. The CDR3 loop spans 14 amino acids. The CDR3 reads CASSLLRQGYGYTF. The CDR3 nucleotides are TGTGCCAGCAGCTTACTACGACAGGGGTATGGCTACACCTTC.

In its sample, this clonotype ranks as large. V usage is TRBV12-3 or TRBV12-4 and J usage is TRBJ1-2; D gene uncertain. The CDR3 is 15 amino acids. V dropped 1 base and J dropped 6 bases, with 15 bases sitting between them. The CDR3 spells CASSLDGISGDGYTF. In DNA form, the CDR3 reads TGTGCCAGCAGTTTAGACGGCATAAGTGGGGATGGCTACACCTTC.

Judged by abundance, this clonotype is medium-sized (0.01 to 0.1%). J is TRBJ1-2 and V is TRBV12-3 or TRBV12-4; D possibly corresponds to TRBD1 (5 bases). The CDR3 consists of 15 residues. Trimming stripped 6 bases from V and 4 bases from J, with 18 bases between. The CDR3 sequence is CASSPNRDASYGYTF. The CDR3 nucleotides are TGTGCCAGCAGCCCGAACCGGGACGCTAGCTATGGCTACACCTTC.

Notes on this clonotype: A much larger clone lies a single base off, so this may be a read error. The chain combines TRBV12-3 or TRBV12-4 with TRBJ1-2; D possibly corresponds to TRBD1 (5 bases). This CDR3 has 13 residues. V lost 5 bases to trimming and J lost 2 bases, with 9 bases between them. CDR3 coding DNA: TGTGCCAGCAGTGTAGACAGAAACTATGGCTACACCTTC. Translating it yields CASSVDRNYGYTF.

This clonotype was seen many times. V usage is TRBV12-3 or TRBV12-4 and J usage is TRBJ1-2; maybe TRBD1 (5 bases). The CDR3 totals 14 residues. Trimming took off 7 bases at V and 1 base at J, with 13 bases between the two ends. CDR3 sequence reads: CASTRTWGNYGYTF. CDR3 DNA sequence: TGTGCCAGCACCCGGACATGGGGTAACTATGGCTACACCTTC.

There are a few counts of this clonotype. The rearrangement joins TRBV12-3 or TRBV12-4 to TRBJ1-2; 9 bases line up with TRBD1. After removal of 4 bases from V and 0 bases from J, the junction contained 9 bases not matched to a gene. CDR3 length: 17 amino acids. The CDR3 DNA is TGTGCCAGCAGTTACGCCGGGACAGGGCAAGCTAACTATGGCTACACCTTC. This gives the protein CASSYAGTGQANYGYTF.

This clonotype is labeled as large. This chain joins TRBV12-3 or TRBV12-4 and TRBJ1-2; D remains unclear. V shed 6 bases and J shed 2 bases, with 13 bases lying between them. The CDR3 loop spans 14 amino acids. CDR3 sequence (DNA): TGTGCCAGCAGGCTAAGTGGCAGAAACTATGGCTACACCTTC. Translating it yields CASRLSGRNYGYTF.

This clonotype is deemed medium-sized (0.01 to 0.1%). The rearrangement joins TRBV12-3 or TRBV12-4 to TRBJ1-2; maybe TRBD1 (6 bases). Trimming stripped 7 bases from V and 7 bases from J, with 16 bases between. The CDR3 sequence is 13 residues long. CDR3 sequence reads: CASTGQGRIGYTF. The CDR3 DNA reads as TGTGCCAGCACCGGTCAGGGGCGCATTGGCTACACCTTC.

By proportion, this clonotype is medium-sized. The V call is TRBV12-3 or TRBV12-4, the J call TRBJ1-2; D may be TRBD1 (5 bases). CDR3 length: 13 residues. The V and J ends lost 5 bases and 0 bases respectively, with 7 bases between them. CDR3 region: CASSLTANYGYTF. The CDR3 DNA follows: TGTGCCAGCAGTCTGACAGCTAACTATGGCTACACCTTC.

By share, this clonotype counts as large. The V gene is TRBV12-3 or TRBV12-4, the J gene TRBJ1-2; 7 bases agree with TRBD1. This CDR3 is built from 15 residues. The trim removed 6 bases at V and 3 bases at J, leaving 10 bases unmatched. CDR3 sequence: CASSSRDRAYYGYTF. The DNA for the CDR3 is TGTGCCAGCAGCTCACGCGACAGGGCTTACTATGGCTACACCTTC.

This clonotype is deemed medium-sized. The genes are TRBV12-3 or TRBV12-4 and TRBJ1-2, with TRBD1 identical over 8 bases. The junction had 9 bases not matched to a gene; V was cut back by 4 bases and J by 2 bases. CDR3 length: 16 residues. The CDR3 sequence: CASSYAGTGGNYGYTF. The CDR3 coding sequence is TGTGCCAGCAGTTACGCCGGGACAGGAGGCAACTATGGCTACACCTTC.

By share of the sample, this clonotype is medium-sized. The chain carries TRBV12-3 or TRBV12-4 and TRBJ1-2, with D unresolved. This CDR3 is 13 amino acids long. Trimming stripped 3 bases from V and 4 bases from J, with 9 bases between. CDR3 sequence reads: CASSLVRFYGYTF. The DNA for the CDR3 is TGTGCCAGCAGTTTGGTCAGGTTCTATGGCTACACCTTC.

This clonotype is classed as medium-sized. The CDR3 nucleotides read TGTGCCAGCAGTTTAACAGGGAATGGCTACACCTTC. The encoded protein is CASSLTGNGYTF. This chain connects TRBV12-3 or TRBV12-4 to TRBJ1-2, with a tentative D call TRBD1 (6 bases). The CDR3 totals 12 residues. Trimming removed 2 bases from V and 6 bases from J, with 7 bases in between.

By sample share, this clonotype is medium-sized. The chain employs TRBV12-3 or TRBV12-4 and TRBJ1-2; TRBD1 is a possible D gene (6 bases). Trimming took 7 bases from V and 4 from J, leaving 16 bases between them. The CDR3 has 14 residues. CDR3 coding DNA: TGTGCCAGCACCCCAACCGGGACACCCTATGGCTACACCTTC. Amino acid sequence: CASTPTGTPYGYTF.

This rearrangement joins TRBV12-3 or TRBV12-4 to TRBJ1-2; D is perhaps TRBD1 (5 bases). The CDR3 sequence is 16 residues long. V was cut by 5 bases and J by 8 bases, with 24 bases left in between. The CDR3 nucleotides read TGTGCCAGCAGTCTAGGGGAGAGGGCCGAAAGAGGAGGCTACACCTTC. It is translated as CASSLGERAERGGYTF.

This chain uses TRBV12-3 or TRBV12-4 with TRBJ1-2; TRBD1 matches at 9 bases. V was pared by 6 bases and J by 0 bases, with 11 bases of the junction left unmatched. The CDR3 loop spans 17 amino acids. The chain's CDR3 is CASSNYGTGQANYGYTF. For the CDR3, the DNA is TGTGCCAGCAGCAACTACGGGACAGGGCAAGCTAACTATGGCTACACCTTC.

Judged by abundance, this clonotype is medium-sized. This chain joins TRBV12-3 or TRBV12-4 and TRBJ1-2; TRBD1 matches 9 bases. Trimming took 5 bases from V and 8 from J; bases not matched to a gene: 12. The CDR3 contains 15 residues. The CDR3 is CASSQRTGETWGYTF. In DNA, the CDR3 is TGTGCCAGCAGTCAACGGACAGGGGAGACTTGGGGCTACACCTTC.

This clonotype is large by share. CDR3 coding DNA: TGTGCCAGCAGTTTCCTTTCCAAGGGCGGTGGCTACACCTTC. Amino acids: CASSFLSKGGGYTF. V is TRBV12-3 or TRBV12-4 and J is TRBJ1-2; no firm D call. The CDR3 has 14 amino acids. Trimming took off 3 bases at V and 7 bases at J, with 15 bases between the two ends.

In this sample, this clonotype is medium-sized. The chain joins TRBV12-3 or TRBV12-4 to TRBJ1-2; D might be TRBD1 (5 bases). This CDR3 has 14 amino acids. Trimming cost V 3 bases and J 7 bases, with 15 bases left between them. CDR3 in DNA: TGTGCCAGCAGTTTTGAATCAGGGAGATCTGGCTACACCTTC. Translation gives CASSFESGRSGYTF.

This clonotype qualifies as medium-sized (0.01 to 0.1%). The chain uses TRBV12-3 or TRBV12-4 and TRBJ1-2; 10 positions match TRBD1. V gave up 8 bases and J gave up 10 bases; unmatched junction bases: 10. The length of the CDR3 is 13 residues. CDR3 nucleotides: TGTGCCAGCGTAAGGGACAGGGGATTAGTCTACACCTTC. Protein: CASVRDRGLVYTF.

In this sample, this clonotype is large. The chain has TRBV12-3 or TRBV12-4 and TRBJ1-2; perhaps TRBD1 as D (6 bases). The CDR3 covers 13 residues. V gave up 6 bases and J gave up 4 bases, with 12 bases separating them. Here the CDR3 reads CASSLGQIYGYTF. Written as DNA, the CDR3 is TGTGCCAGCAGCCTAGGACAGATCTATGGCTACACCTTC.

The chain couples TRBV12-3 or TRBV12-4 to TRBJ1-2; D is ambiguous. This CDR3 region has 13 residues. V lost 4 bases to trimming and J lost 1 base, with 7 bases between them. The CDR3 sequence is CASSWEFNYGYTF. The CDR3 DNA reads as TGTGCCAGCAGTTGGGAGTTTAACTATGGCTACACCTTC.

V is TRBV12-3 or TRBV12-4 and J is TRBJ1-2; 8 bases are shared with TRBD1. Trimming cost V 3 bases and J 2 bases; bases outside gene matches: 8. The CDR3 is 16 residues long. The chain's CDR3 is CASSLVGTGGNYGYTF. In DNA, the CDR3 is TGTGCCAGCAGTTTGGTCGGGACAGGAGGCAACTATGGCTACACCTTC.

This clonotype is termed medium-sized. The genes are TRBV12-3 or TRBV12-4 and TRBJ1-2, with 7 bases that match TRBD1. The CDR3 totals 13 residues. With 5 bases clipped from V and 6 bases from J, the junction kept 6 bases outside the gene matches. The CDR3, as DNA: TGTGCCAGCAGTCCTCGGGACAGTCATGGCTACACCTTC. Its protein is CASSPRDSHGYTF.

This clonotype came up many times. The CDR3, as DNA: TGTGCCAGCAGTTATGTGCTGACAGGACTCGACGGCTACACCTTC. This encodes CASSYVLTGLDGYTF. This chain uses TRBV12-3 or TRBV12-4 with TRBJ1-2; weak D call: TRBD1 (6 bases). The ends were cut back, 4 bases at V and 8 bases at J, with 20 bases in the middle. The CDR3 sequence is 15 residues long.

The table lists this clonotype with a count of one. The V call is TRBV12-3 or TRBV12-4, the J call TRBJ1-2; D is perhaps TRBD1 (6 bases). The length of the CDR3 is 15 residues. Trimming left V 5 bases short and J 8 bases short, with 21 bases between. The CDR3 nucleotides read TGTGCCAGCAGTCCCAGATTACAGGGAAGATCGGGCTACACCTTC. Residues: CASSPRLQGRSGYTF.

This clonotype ranks as medium-sized. The DNA of the CDR3 is TGTGCCAGTGCTCGGGGCTCAACTAACTATGGCTACACCTTC. This translates into CASARGSTNYGYTF. The V and J genes are TRBV12-3 or TRBV12-4 and TRBJ1-2; possibly TRBD1 for D (5 bases). The CDR3 spans 14 residues. Trimming stripped 9 bases from V and 0 bases from J, with 14 bases between.